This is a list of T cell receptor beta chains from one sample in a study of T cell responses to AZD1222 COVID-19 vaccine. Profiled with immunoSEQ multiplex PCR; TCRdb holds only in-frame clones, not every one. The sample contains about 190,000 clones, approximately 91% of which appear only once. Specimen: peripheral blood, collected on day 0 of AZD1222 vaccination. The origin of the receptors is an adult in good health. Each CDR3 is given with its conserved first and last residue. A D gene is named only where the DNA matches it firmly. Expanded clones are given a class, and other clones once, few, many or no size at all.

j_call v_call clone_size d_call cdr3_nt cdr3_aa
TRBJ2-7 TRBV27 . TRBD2 TGTGCCAGCAGTTTAACTAGCGGCTCCTACGAGCAGTACTTC CASSLTSGSYEQYF
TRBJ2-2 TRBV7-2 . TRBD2 TGTGCCAGCAGCGGACTAGCGACCGGGGAGCTGTTTTTT CASSGLATGELFF
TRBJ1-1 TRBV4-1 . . TGCGCCAGCAGCCAAGGCTTTGACAGGCTACCGACTATGAACACTGAAGCTTTCTTT CASSQGFDRLPTMNTEAFF
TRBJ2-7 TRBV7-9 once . TGTGCCAGCAGCTCAGGGACCGTAACCTACGAGCAGTACTTC CASSSGTVTYEQYF
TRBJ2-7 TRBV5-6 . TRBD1 TGTGCCAGCTGGAACCGGGGACAGGGTCGCCACGAGCAGTACTTC CASWNRGQGRHEQYF
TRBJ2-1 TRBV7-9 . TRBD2 TGTGCCAGCAGCCCCGGACTAGCGGATTACAATGAGCAGTTCTTC CASSPGLADYNEQFF
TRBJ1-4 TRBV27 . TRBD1 TGTGCCAGCAGTTTGGTCCCGGACAGGTTTAATGAAAAACTGTTTTTT CASSLVPDRFNEKLFF
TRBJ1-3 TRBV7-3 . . TGTGCCAGCAGCGCCAACTCTGGAAACACCATATATTTT CASSANSGNTIYF
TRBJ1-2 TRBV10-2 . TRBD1 TGCGCCAGCAGGGACCCAGACAGGGGCCCCGACTATGGCTACACCTTC CASRDPDRGPDYGYTF
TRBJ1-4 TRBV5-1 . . TGCGCCAGCAAGAGAGGCAGCCAAACGGCAACTAATGAAAAACTGTTTTTT CASKRGSQTATNEKLFF
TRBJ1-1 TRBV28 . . TGTGCCAGCAGTTTATGGGGCCGGAACACTGAAGCTTTCTTT CASSLWGRNTEAFF
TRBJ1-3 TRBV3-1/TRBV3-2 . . TGTGCCAGCAGCCCTGCCGAGAACACCATATATTTT CASSPAENTIYF
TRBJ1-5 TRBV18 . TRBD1 TGTGCCAGCTCACCGGTGGGACAGGGGGGGGACTATCAGCCCCAGCATTTT CASSPVGQGGDYQPQHF
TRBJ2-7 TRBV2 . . TGTGCCAGCAGTGAAGCTTGGACCAACTACGAGCAGTACTTC CASSEAWTNYEQYF
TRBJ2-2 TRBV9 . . TGTGCCAGCAGCGCACCCTTCCGGCCCGGGCCCGGGGAGCTGTTTTTT CASSAPFRPGPGELFF
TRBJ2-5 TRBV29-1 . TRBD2 TGCAGCGCCCGGGGCTCCACTAGCGGGAGGGCCGTAGGGGAGACCCAGTACTTC CSARGSTSGRAVGETQYF
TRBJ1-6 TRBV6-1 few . TGTGCCAGCAGTGAAGCGCTTCTGGGCTCACCCCTCCACTTT CASSEALLGSPLHF
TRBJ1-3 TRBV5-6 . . TGTGCCAGCAGCTTGCGCCAGGCAGGAAACACCATATATTTT CASSLRQAGNTIYF
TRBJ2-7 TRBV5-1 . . TGCGCCAGCAGCCCAAGTACAGGGCTCCACGAGCAGTACTTC CASSPSTGLHEQYF
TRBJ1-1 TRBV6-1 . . TGTGCCAGCAGTGAATTCGGGGGGAACACTGAAGCTTTCTTT CASSEFGGNTEAFF
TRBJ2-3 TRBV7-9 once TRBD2 TGTGCCAGCAGCTTTAAGGTGCGGGAGAGACTAGATACGCAGTATTTT CASSFKVRERLDTQYF
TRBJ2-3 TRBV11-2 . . TGTGCCAGCAGCTTATCTGTGATGCGAGATACGCAGTATTTT CASSLSVMRDTQYF
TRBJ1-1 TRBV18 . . TGTGCCAGCTCACCAGAGATGGGGGGCTTTAAGAATGAAGCTTTCTTT CASSPEMGGFKNEAFF
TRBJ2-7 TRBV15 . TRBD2 TGTGCCACCAGCAGCAGCACCGGGACTAGCGGCTCCTACGAGCAGTACTTC CATSSSTGTSGSYEQYF
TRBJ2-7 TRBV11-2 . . TGTGCCAGCAGCTTAGCGGGCGGGGAATTGGACGAGCAGTACTTC CASSLAGGELDEQYF
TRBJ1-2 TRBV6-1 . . TGTGCCAGCAGTGAACGGGCCTCCTATGGCTACACCTTC CASSERASYGYTF
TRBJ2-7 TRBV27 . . TGTGCCAGCAGTTTGGGCAGGTCCTACGAGCAGTACTTC CASSLGRSYEQYF
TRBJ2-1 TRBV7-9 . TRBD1 TGTGCCGACGGGACAGGAAATTACAATGAGCAGTTCTTC CADGTGNYNEQFF
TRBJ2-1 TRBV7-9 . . TGTGCCAGCAGCTTAGGGGCCCCCAATGAGCAGTTCTTC CASSLGAPNEQFF
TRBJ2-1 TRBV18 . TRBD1 TGTGCCAGCTCACCTATGGGACAGGCCTACAATGAGCAGTTCTTC CASSPMGQAYNEQFF
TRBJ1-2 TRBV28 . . TGTGCCAGCACGGGTACTAACTATGGCTACACCTTC CASTGTNYGYTF
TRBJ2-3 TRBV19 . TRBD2 TGTGCCAGTAGGCTAGCGGAAGCCACAGATACGCAGTATTTT CASRLAEATDTQYF
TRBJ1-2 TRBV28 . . TGTGCCAGCACAGGGGAGGCCTATGGCTACACCTTC CASTGEAYGYTF
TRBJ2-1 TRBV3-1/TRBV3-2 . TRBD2 TGTGCCAGCAGCCAAGACAGCGGGGGGGCGAATGAGCAGTTCTTC CASSQDSGGANEQFF
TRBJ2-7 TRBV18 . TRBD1 TGTGCCAGCTCACCTGGGACAGCGATCTCCTACGAGCAGTACTTC CASSPGTAISYEQYF
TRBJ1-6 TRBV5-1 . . TGCGCCAGCAGCTTGGGGGCAGGGGTCCGCTCACCCCTCCACTTT CASSLGAGVRSPLHF
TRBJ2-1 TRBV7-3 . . TGTGCCAGCAGCCCTAGCACCGCTTCAGACGTTGAGCAGTTCTTC CASSPSTASDVEQFF
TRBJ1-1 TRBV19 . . TGTGCCAGTAGTCGGGGGAACACTGAAGCTTTCTTT CASSRGNTEAFF
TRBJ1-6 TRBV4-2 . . TGTGCCAGCAGCCAAATCCCAGGGGAATCATTCGGGTCACCCCTCCACTTT CASSQIPGESFGSPLHF
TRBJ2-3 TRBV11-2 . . TGTGCCAGCAGCTATTGGGCAGGACCCACAGATACGCAGTATTTT CASSYWAGPTDTQYF
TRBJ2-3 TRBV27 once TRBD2 TGTGCCAGCAGTTATATAGCGGGCTCGAGCACAGATACGCAGTATTTT CASSYIAGSSTDTQYF
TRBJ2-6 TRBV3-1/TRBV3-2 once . TGTGCCAGCAGCCTTAGCTCTGGGGCCAACGTCCTGACTTTC CASSLSSGANVLTF
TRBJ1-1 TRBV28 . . TGTGCCGCGGGGGGATCGACGGGAACTGAAGCTTTCTTT CAAGGSTGTEAFF
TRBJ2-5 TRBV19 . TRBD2 TGTGCCAGTAGTATCAGCCTAGCGGGAGGGCAAGAGACCCAGTACTTC CASSISLAGGQETQYF
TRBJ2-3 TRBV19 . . TGTGCCAGTAGTCCGGGGGTCACAGATACGCAGTATTTT CASSPGVTDTQYF
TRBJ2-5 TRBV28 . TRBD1 TGTGCCAGCAGTTCATATGCGACAGGGGGAGAGACCCAGTACTTC CASSSYATGGETQYF
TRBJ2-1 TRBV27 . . TGTGCCAGCAGTTTGGGGGGTCTCAATGAGCAGTTCTTC CASSLGGLNEQFF